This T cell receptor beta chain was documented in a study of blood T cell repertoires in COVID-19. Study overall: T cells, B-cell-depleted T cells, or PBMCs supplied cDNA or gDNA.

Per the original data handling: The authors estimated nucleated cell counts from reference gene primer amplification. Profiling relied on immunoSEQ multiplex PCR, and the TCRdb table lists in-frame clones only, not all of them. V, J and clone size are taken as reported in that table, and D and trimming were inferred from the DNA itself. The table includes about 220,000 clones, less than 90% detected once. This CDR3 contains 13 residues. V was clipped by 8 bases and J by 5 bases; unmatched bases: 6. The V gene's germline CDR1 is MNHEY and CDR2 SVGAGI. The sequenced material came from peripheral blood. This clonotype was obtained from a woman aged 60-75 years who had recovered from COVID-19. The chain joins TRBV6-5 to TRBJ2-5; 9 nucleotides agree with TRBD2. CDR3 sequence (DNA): TGTGCCAGCCAGGCGGGGGGGCGCGAGACCCAGTACTTC. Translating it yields CASQAGGRETQYF.